This TCR beta chain was observed in a study of T-cell reconstitution after alpha-beta-depleted transplantation in children (TCRdb year 2016). As for the study more broadly: Using TCR repertoire profiling, the study quantitatively followed how T-cell immune reconstitution unfolded in children after TCRalphabeta/CD19-depleted allogeneic hematopoietic cell transplantation. The study at large found these results: The apparently early recovery of alphabetaT-cell counts about two months after transplant reportedly depended on only several hundred rapidly expanded clones that came from non-depleted graft cells. Over the following months the frequencies of hyperexpanded clones went down, and after one year T-cell counts and TCRbeta diversity were mostly credited to newly produced T cells. In some patients, the high TCRbeta diversity seen at day 60 was put down to recipient T cells and intrathymic progenitors that had survived conditioning.

Libraries were prepared through PCR. Sequencing instrument: Illumina HiSeq 2500. TCR library preparation used molecular barcoding, with unique molecular identifiers applied to normalize quantification of the TCRbeta repertoire. The raw public data were reprocessed by TCRdb itself: fastp quality trimming at Q25, MiXCR clonotype calling, in-frame beta chains only. Rows matching on CDR3 protein sequence are summarized as one entry with the most common DNA and genes. For this sample there are about 640,000 distinct CDR3 sequences; over 10% appear just once. The ten most abundant clones make up 2.2% of the sample. This clonotype was counted ten times or more. No antigen is known for it. Qualities for individual bases were not recorded, and no much larger clone is one base off. The germline ends are 21 bases apart after V is trimmed by 1 base and J by 2 bases. Taken from cysteine to phenylalanine, the CDR3 has 18 residues. Just CDR3 DNA is preserved here, 54 bases in frame from base 1. CDR1 and CDR2, looked up from the germline V gene (reference sequence), are DFQATT and SNEGSKA.

The sample's treatment or condition label, decoded: allogeneic hematopoietic cell transplantation with graft depleted of TCRalphabeta T cells and CD19 B cells. TCRalphabeta/CD19-depleted allogeneic hematopoietic cell grafts were given to the transplant recipients, all of whom were children. The sample was PBMCs, mostly from graft donor cells, taken 360 days after TCRalphabeta/CD19-depleted stem cell transplant. The receptor's source is a male patient between 5 and 17 years old who had a stem cell transplant for acute myeloid leukemia, so the T cells may come from the graft donor. The chain couples TRBV20-1 to TRBJ2-1, and perhaps TRBD2 as D gene, on 5 matching bases. The DNA sequence is TGCAGTGCTAGAGGAAGGCGGGCGACCCATCCTCCCTACAATGAGCAGTTCTTC. This yields the protein CSARGRRATHPPYNEQFF.